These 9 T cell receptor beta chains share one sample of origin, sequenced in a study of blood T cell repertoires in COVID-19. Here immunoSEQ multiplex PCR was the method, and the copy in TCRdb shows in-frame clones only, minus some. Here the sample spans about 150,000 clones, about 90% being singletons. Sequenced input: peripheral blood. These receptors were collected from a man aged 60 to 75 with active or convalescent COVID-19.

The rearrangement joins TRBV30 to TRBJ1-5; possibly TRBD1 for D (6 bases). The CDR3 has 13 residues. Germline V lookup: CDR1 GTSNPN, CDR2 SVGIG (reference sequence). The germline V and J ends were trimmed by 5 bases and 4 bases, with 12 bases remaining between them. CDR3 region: CAWGLTGNQPQHF. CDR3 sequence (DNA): TGTGCCTGGGGCCTAACAGGGAATCAGCCCCAGCATTTT.

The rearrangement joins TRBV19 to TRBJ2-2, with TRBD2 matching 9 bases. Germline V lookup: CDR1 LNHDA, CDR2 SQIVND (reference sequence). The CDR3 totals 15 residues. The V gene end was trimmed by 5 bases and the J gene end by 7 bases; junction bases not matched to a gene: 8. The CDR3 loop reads CASSPISGRIGELFF. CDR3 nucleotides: TGTGCCAGTAGTCCGATTAGCGGGAGAATCGGGGAGCTGTTTTTT.

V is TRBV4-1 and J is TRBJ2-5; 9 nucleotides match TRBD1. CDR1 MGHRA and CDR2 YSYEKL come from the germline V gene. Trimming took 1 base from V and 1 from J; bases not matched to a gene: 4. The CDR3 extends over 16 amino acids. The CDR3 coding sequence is TGCGCCAGCAGCCAAGCCGGGACAGGGAGCCAAGAGACCCAGTACTTC. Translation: CASSQAGTGSQETQYF.

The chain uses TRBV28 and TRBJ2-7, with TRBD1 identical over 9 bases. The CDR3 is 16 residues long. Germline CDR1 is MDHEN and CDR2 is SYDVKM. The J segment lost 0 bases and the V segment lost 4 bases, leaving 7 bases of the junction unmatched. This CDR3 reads CASSSTGTGLSYEQYF. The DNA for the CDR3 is TGTGCCAGCAGTTCGACCGGGACAGGGCTCTCCTACGAGCAGTACTTC.

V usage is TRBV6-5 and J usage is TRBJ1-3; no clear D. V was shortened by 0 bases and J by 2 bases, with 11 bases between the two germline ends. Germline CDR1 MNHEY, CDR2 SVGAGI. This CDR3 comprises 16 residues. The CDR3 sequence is CASSYSYTAAGNTIYF. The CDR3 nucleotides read TGTGCCAGCAGTTACTCGTATACGGCGGCTGGAAACACCATATATTTT.

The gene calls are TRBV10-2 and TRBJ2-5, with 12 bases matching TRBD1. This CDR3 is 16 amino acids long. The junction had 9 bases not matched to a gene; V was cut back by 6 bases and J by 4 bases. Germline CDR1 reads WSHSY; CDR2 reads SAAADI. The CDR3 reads CASSGSRDRGRETQYF. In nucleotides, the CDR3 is TGCGCCAGCAGCGGGAGTCGGGACAGGGGGCGAGAGACCCAGTACTTC.

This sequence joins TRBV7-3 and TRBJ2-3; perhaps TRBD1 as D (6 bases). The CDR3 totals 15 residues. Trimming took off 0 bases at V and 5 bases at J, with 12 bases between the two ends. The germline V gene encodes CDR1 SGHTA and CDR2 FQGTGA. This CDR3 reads CASSLTGARVDTQYF. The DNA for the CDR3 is TGTGCCAGCAGCTTAACGGGGGCAAGGGTAGATACGCAGTATTTT.

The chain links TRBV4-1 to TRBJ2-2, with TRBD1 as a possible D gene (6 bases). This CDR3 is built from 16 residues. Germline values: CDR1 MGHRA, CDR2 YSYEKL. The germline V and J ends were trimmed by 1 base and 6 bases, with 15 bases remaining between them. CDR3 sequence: CASSQGQGSGPGELFF. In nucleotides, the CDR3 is TGCGCCAGCAGCCAAGGGCAGGGGTCAGGACCCGGGGAGCTGTTTTTT.

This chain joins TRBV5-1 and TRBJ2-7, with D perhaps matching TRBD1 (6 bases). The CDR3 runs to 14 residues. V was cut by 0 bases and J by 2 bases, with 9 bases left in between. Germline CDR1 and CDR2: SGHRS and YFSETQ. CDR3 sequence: CASSLDRAPYEQYF. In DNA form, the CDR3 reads TGCGCCAGCAGCTTGGACAGGGCGCCCTACGAGCAGTACTTC.